The T cell receptor (beta chain) described here comes from a study of blood T cells in healthy people across ages (dated by TCRdb to between 2014 and 2016). At the level of the whole study: Template switching captured roughly one uniquely barcoded TCR beta cDNA molecule per two T cells in model experiments. The study measured age-related changes in TCR beta repertoire diversity using deep sequencing normalized with unique cDNA molecular identifiers. Four age groups were formed from the donors: young (average 16 years), middle-aged (approximately 40), aged (over 55) and long-lived (less than 85). The study analyzed two additional independent replicas of 1 million unique cDNA reads from the same blood draw for two donors, one aged 18 to 29 and one aged 80 or older. Beyond this particular receptor, the publication reports: The long-lived group showed more naive CD4+ T cells, fewer expanded clones and increased TCR diversity than the aged group, suggesting age selection. Total diversity estimates from one million sequenced T cells were considered lower bounds and underestimates. Observed TCR beta diversity per million T cells fell roughly linearly with age, and a significant reduction was already apparent by age approximately 41. Because profiling used bulk unsorted PBMCs, naive and antigen-experienced compartments could not be compared conclusively. Because the CMV infection status of the donors was unknown, age-related changes in expanded clonotypes may potentially have been confounded. Observed TCR beta diversity correlated strongly with the percentage of naive T cells measured by flow cytometry.

Taken from the germline V gene, the CDR1 and CDR2 loops are SGHTA and FQGNSA. Spanning cysteine to phenylalanine, the CDR3 consists of 14 amino acids. Only the CDR3 portion is preserved as DNA: 42 bases, with reading frame beginning at the first base. V and J are truncated by 1 base and 4 bases respectively, leaving an intervening sequence of 11 bases. Receptor libraries were prepared by 5' RACE. Sequencing relied on an Illumina HiSeq 2500. A second PCR of roughly 7 to 11 cycles was run with a J-beta primer mix and a sample-barcoded 5' primer. Each TCR beta cDNA molecule received a unique molecular identifier from a template-switch 5' adaptor carrying 12 random nucleotides. Each sample yielded at least 2.5 million CDR3-containing paired-end reads. First-strand cDNA was synthesized from all RNA with the Mint cDNA synthesis kit, primed by a TRBC-specific oligonucleotide. After uracil-DNA glycosylase treatment, a first 18-cycle PCR used universal primers M1SS and BC2_uni_R on all cDNA. The study's own analysis went as follows. Each sample was normalized by randomly selecting 1 million high-quality reads, each carrying a distinct molecular identifier. Reads with shared molecular identifiers were discarded instead of being binned into consensus sequences. MiTCR, with a Q25 quality threshold and the strictest error-elimination algorithm, was used for CDR3 identification, clonotype clustering and error correction. A nonparametric unseen species model with Euler transformation was used to estimate a lower bound on total TCR beta diversity. In TCRdb, the public reads were trimmed at Q25 with fastp and aligned with MiXCR, with productive beta chains retained. Every distinct CDR3 protein forms one entry, paired with its most common genes and DNA. These V and J calls derive from TCRdb rather than the authors' analysis. This sample gives around 1,000,000 distinct CDR3 sequences in total; 20% to 25% of them show up just once. Of the sample, approximately 0.79% is held by the ten largest clones.

Donors were 40 or so systemically healthy Caucasian individuals from Russia aged roughly 6 to 90 years. About 9.8 milliliters of peripheral blood were drawn from each donor into EDTA-treated Vacutainer tubes. Ficoll-Paque density-gradient centrifugation was used to isolate PBMCs, with at least 6.5 million per sample. Total RNA, at least 6 micrograms per sample, was extracted from PBMCs with Trizol reagent. For every donor, an aliquot of PBMCs went through flow cytometry to measure the percentages of naive CD45RAhigh/CD27high T cells. In the case of this clonotype: Its specific antigen is unknown. Per-base qualities were not stored, and no clone one base away is much larger.

Another study also made use of these data, one on T cells of mothers and their children. As the second paper documents: Nine systemically healthy Caucasian individuals served as donors, namely three mothers together with their six children. cDNA synthesis consumed the entire amount of extracted RNA, loaded at around 1.4 ug RNA in each 15 ul reaction. In the second PCR, the M1S primer added sample barcodes and 2-4 random nucleotides. Each mother yielded over 10 million TCR beta CDR3 reads and each child 2.5 million to 3 million reads. TCR recombination output is similarly shaped by thymic selection in related and unrelated pairs, with a minor effect exerted by inherited differences. Normalized repertoire overlap in related mother-child pairs was always slightly higher than in unrelated mother-child pairs, but the difference was never significant. No persistent microchimeric T cell clones were found, with a detection sensitivity of approximately 94 clones per million clonotypes. The study used deep NGS to compare TCR beta repertoires of mothers and children, seeking features distinguishing related mother-child pairs from unrelated individuals. On average, the children were about 10 +/- 4 years old, while the mothers were approximately 40 +/- 4 years old. After adapter ligation with NEBNext reagents, the libraries were sequenced on Illumina HiSeq 2000 with 100+100 nt paired-end reads. To prevent cross-contamination, the mother and child libraries were prepared a month apart and were sequenced in separate runs. For each donor, between about 500,000 and 2,200,000 distinct TCR beta clonotypes were identified. Naive TCR beta clonotypes were estimated from low-frequency clonotypes matched to each donor's FACS-determined naive share, without sorting.

The TCR comes from a girl under 10 years old in good health. Sequenced input: blood. Recombination joined TRBV7-2 with TRBJ2-7, with TRBD2 as a weak D call on 5 bases. The DNA reads TGTGCCAGCAGCTTAGAGGCGACTACATACGAGCAGTACTTC. It encodes CASSLEATTYEQYF.